The sequence of this T cell receptor (beta chain) was determined in a study of blood T cell repertoires in COVID-19. About the research overall: Acute-phase and convalescent COVID-19 samples originated in the United States, Italy and Spain. In each case, the material was cDNA or gDNA derived from T cells, B-cell-depleted T cells, or PBMCs.

This clone appeared once. The CDR3 consists of 14 residues. Per the original data handling: For nucleated cells, counts were estimated from reference gene primer amplification. Profiling relied on immunoSEQ multiplex PCR, and the TCRdb table lists in-frame clones only, not all of them. The DNA was the basis for D and trimming; V, J and clone size are from that table. This sample carries approximately 120,000 clones, around three quarters of them seen once, and the ten largest clones take roughly 4%. The sequenced sample was peripheral blood. The chain uses TRBV12-2 and TRBJ1-1. TRBV12-2 is noted as a pseudogene. The receptor was derived from a human donor in a cohort sampled during active or convalescent COVID-19. CDR3 region: CASRLGPRNTEAFF. The CDR3 bases are TGTGCAAGTCGCTTAGGTCCTAGGAACACTGAAGCTTTCTTT.